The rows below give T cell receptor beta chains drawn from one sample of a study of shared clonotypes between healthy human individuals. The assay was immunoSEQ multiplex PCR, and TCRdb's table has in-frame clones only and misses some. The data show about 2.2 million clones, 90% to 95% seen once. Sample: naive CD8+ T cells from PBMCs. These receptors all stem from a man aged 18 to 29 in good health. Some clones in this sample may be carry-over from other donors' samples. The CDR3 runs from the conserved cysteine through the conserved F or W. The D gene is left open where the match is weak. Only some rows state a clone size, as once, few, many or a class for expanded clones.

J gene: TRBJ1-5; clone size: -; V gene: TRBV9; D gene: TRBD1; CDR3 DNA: TGTGCCAGCAGCGTCTGTAGATGGGGACAGGGGCAGCGCAATCAGCCCCAGCATTTT; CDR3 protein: CASSVCRWGQGQRNQPQHF
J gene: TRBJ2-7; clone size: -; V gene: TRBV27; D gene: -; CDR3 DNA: TGTGCCAGCAGTTTAAAATCAGGGGCGGTCGAGCAGTACTTC; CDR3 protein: CASSLKSGAVEQYF
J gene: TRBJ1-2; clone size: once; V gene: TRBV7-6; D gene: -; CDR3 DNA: TGTGCCAGCAGCCCCGGAGGAGGAGGGGATGGCTACACCTTC; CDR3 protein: CASSPGGGGDGYTF
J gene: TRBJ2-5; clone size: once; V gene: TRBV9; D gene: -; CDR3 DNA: TGTGCCAGCAGCCTACAGCCGGAAGGGGGGCCGGAGACCCAGTACTTC; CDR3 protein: CASSLQPEGGPETQYF
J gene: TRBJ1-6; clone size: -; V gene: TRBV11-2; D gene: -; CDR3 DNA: TGTGCCAGCAGCTCTTATTCACCCCTCCACTTT; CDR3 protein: CASSSYSPLHF
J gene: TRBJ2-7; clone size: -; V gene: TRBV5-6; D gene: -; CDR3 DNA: TGTGCCAGCAGCTTGGGGGAAGGGTCGCACGAGCAGTACTTC; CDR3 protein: CASSLGEGSHEQYF
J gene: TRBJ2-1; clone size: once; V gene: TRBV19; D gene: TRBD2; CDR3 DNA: TGTGCCAGTCTGGGACTAGCGGGAGGCGATGAGCAGTTCTTC; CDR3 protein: CASLGLAGGDEQFF
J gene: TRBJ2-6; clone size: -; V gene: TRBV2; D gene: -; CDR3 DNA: TGTGCCAGCAGTGAAGACAGTCACTATACAGGGACCTACTCTGGGGCCAACGTCCTGACTTTC; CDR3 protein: CASSEDSHYTGTYSGANVLTF
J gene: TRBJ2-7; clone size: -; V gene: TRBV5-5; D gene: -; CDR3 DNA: TGTGCCAGCATCACAGGGACCTACGAGCAGTACTTC; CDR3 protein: CASITGTYEQYF
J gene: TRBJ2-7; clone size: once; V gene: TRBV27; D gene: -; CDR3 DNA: TGTGCCAGCAGTTTAGGAGGAAGCTCCTACGAGCAGTACTTC; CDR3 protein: CASSLGGSSYEQYF
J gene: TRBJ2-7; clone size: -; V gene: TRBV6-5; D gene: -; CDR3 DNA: TGTGCCAGCAGTTACGGGCCGGACTCCTACGAGCAGTACTTC; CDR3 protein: CASSYGPDSYEQYF
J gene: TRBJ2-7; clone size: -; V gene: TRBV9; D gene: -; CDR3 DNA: TGTGCCAGCAGCGTAGGCGGGGCGGAGTACGAGCAGTACTTC; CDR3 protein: CASSVGGAEYEQYF
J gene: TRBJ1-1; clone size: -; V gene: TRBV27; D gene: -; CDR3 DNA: TGTGCCAGCAGTTTAACAGGACCGAACACTGAAGCTTTCTTT; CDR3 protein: CASSLTGPNTEAFF
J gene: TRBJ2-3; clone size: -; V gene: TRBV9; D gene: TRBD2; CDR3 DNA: TGTGCCAGCAGCGTAGACGCGGGAGGGGGTACAGATACGCAGTATTTT; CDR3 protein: CASSVDAGGGTDTQYF
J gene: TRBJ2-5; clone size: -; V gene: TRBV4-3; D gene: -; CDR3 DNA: TGCGCCAGCAGCCAAGAGAGGACTGTCGCGGGGTGGGCGACCCAGTACTTC; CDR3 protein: CASSQERTVAGWATQYF
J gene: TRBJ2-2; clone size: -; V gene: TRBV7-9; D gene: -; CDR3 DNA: TGTGCCAGCAGCGCCTCTGGCCTAGTGGAGGGGGAGCTGTTTTTT; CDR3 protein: CASSASGLVEGELFF
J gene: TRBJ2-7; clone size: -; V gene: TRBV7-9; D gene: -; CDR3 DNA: TGTGCCAGCAGCTTGCGGAGAGAGGGACCTGTTGGGGAGCAGTACTTC; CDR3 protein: CASSLRREGPVGEQYF
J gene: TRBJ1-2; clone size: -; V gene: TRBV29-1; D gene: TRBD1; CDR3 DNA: TGCAGCGTTTTCCCCAAGGGACAGTCGAAATCCTATGGCTACACCTTC; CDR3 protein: CSVFPKGQSKSYGYTF
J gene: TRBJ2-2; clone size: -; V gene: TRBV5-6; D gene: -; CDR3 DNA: TGTGCCAGCAGCCCTGACCAGACCGGGGAGCTGTTTTTT; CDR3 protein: CASSPDQTGELFF
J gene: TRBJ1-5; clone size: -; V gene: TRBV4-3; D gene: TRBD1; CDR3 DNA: TGCGCCAGCAGCCTAGGGACAGGCTTGTTTCAGCCCCAGCATTTT; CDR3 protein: CASSLGTGLFQPQHF
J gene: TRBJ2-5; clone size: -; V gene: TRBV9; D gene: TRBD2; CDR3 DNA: TGTGCCAGCAGCGTAGGGATAGCGGGAGGGCCTGGGTACTTC; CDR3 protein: CASSVGIAGGPGYF
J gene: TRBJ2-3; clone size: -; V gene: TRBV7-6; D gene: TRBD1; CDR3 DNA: TGTGCCAGCAGCTTCGGGACCCCCCTCGGGACAGATACAGATACGCAGTATTTT; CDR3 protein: CASSFGTPLGTDTDTQYF
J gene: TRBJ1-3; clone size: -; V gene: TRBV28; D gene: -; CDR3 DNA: TGTGCCAGCAGTTTCGACGAAAACACCATATATTTT; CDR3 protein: CASSFDENTIYF
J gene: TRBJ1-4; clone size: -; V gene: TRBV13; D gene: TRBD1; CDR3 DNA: TGTGCCAGCAGCTACCGGGACAGGGGGCGAGTTGAAAAACTGTTTTTT; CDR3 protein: CASSYRDRGRVEKLFF
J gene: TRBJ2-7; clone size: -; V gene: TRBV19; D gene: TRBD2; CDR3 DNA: TGTGCCAGTAGCCCAGGGAGGGCTAGCGGGATCTACGAGCAGTACTTC; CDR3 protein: CASSPGRASGIYEQYF
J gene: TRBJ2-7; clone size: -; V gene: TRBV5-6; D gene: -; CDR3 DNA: TGTGCCAGCAGCTTGGCTGCCCTCTCCTACGAGCAGTACTTC; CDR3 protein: CASSLAALSYEQYF
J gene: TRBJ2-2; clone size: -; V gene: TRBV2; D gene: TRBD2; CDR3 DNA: TGTGCAACTAAGGGGACTAGCGGGACCACCGGGGAGCTGTTTTTT; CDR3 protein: CATKGTSGTTGELFF
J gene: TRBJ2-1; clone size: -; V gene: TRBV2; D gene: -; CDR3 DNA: TGTGCCAGCAGTGAGAAACTCCAGTTCAATGAGCAGTTCTTC; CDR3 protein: CASSEKLQFNEQFF
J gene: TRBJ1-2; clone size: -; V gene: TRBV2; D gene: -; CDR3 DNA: TGTGCCAGCAGTGAGCGGCTTAACTATGGCTACACCTTC; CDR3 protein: CASSERLNYGYTF
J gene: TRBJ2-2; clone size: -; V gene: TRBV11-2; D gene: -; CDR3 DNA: TGTGCCAGCCGCTCCGTGGGACTCCGAGAGGCGAACACCGGGGAGCTGTTTTTT; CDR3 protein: CASRSVGLREANTGELFF
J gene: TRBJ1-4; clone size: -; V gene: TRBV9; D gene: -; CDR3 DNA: TGTGCCAGCAGCTCCGGGGGCAGTATTAATGAAAAACTGTTTTTT; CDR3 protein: CASSSGGSINEKLFF
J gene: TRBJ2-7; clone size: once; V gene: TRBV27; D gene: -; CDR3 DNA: TGTGCCAGCAGCCGAGGTAGCTCCTACGAGCAGTACTTC; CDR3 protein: CASSRGSSYEQYF
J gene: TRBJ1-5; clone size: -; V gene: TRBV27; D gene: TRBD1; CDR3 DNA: TGTGCCAGCAGTTTGGTTTTCGGGACAGGGCTAAATCAGCCCCAGCATTTT; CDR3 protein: CASSLVFGTGLNQPQHF
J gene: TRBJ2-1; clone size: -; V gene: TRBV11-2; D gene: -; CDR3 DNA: TGTGCCAGCAGCTTAGGCCCTAATGAGCAGTTCTTC; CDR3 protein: CASSLGPNEQFF
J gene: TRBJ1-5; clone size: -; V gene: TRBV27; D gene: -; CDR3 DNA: TGTGCCAGCAGTTTATTAGGTTGGTCGGGGGGCAATCAGCCCCAGCATTTT; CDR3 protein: CASSLLGWSGGNQPQHF
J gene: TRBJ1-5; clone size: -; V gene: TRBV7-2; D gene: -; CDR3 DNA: TGTGCCAGCAGCTTAGCGCATCAGGGTAGCAATCAGCCCCAGCATTTT; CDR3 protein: CASSLAHQGSNQPQHF
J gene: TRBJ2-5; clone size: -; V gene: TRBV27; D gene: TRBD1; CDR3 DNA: TGTGCCAGGAAGCGGACAGGGTCTGCCCAAGAGAAAGAGACCCAGTACTTC; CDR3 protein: CARKRTGSAQEKETQYF
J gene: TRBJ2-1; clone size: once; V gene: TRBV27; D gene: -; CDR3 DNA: TGTGCCAGCAGTCCCCTAGCATGGGACAATGAGCAGTTCTTC; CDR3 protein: CASSPLAWDNEQFF
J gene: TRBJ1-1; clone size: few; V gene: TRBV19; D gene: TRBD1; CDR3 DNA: TGTGCCAGTAGCGACAGGGCTACTGAAGCTTTCTTT; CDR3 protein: CASSDRATEAFF
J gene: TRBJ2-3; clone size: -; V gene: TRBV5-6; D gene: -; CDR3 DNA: TGTGCCAGCAGCCTGCTGCTAGCGTCAATCACAGATACGCAGTATTTT; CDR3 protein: CASSLLLASITDTQYF
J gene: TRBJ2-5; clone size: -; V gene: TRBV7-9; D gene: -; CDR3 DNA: TGTGCCAGCAGCTCTACCCATGGGGGGGGCTTAGAGACCCAGTACTTC; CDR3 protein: CASSSTHGGGLETQYF
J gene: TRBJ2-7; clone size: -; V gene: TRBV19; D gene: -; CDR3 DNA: TGTGCCAGTAGTATTGACGCCAGCTCCTACGAGCAGTACTTC; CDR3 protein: CASSIDASSYEQYF
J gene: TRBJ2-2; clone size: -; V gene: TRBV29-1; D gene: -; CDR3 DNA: TGCAGCGTCATCAAGGCAGGCGCGAACACCGGGGAGCTGTTTTTT; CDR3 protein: CSVIKAGANTGELFF